This T cell receptor beta chain was sequenced during a study of T cell responses to AZD1222 COVID-19 vaccine. V was clipped by 4 bases and J by 3 bases; unmatched bases: 3. Per germline, CDR1 SGHNT and CDR2 YYREEE (reference sequence). This CDR3 is 13 amino acids long. Notes on the study in general: Seropositivity was recorded at baseline in only a handful of AZD1222 recipients. Samples come after the peak T cell response, not at day 14. White British donors predominated, females outnumbered males, and clonal diversity was possibly underestimated.

In regard to this clone: As yet, its antigen is unknown.

Some clones are missing from TCRdb's copy, which holds only in-frame ones; the method was immunoSEQ multiplex PCR. The data hold under 140,000 clones, with about 90% observed a single time. V is TRBV5-4 and J is TRBJ2-5, with 7 bases matching TRBD2. This clonotype was sampled from an adult in good health. The specimen was peripheral blood, collected on day 0 of AZD1222 vaccination. CDR3 sequence: CASSRDYKETQYF. The CDR3 DNA sequence: TGTGCCAGCAGCCGGGACTACAAAGAGACCCAGTACTTC.